A selection of T cell receptor beta chains follows, all from one sample in a study of T cell repertoires in cytomegalovirus infection. Each CDR3 protein is one row after TCRdb ran MiXCR on the reads. Among some 700,000 distinct CDR3 sequences listed, less than 40% were seen once. Sample: PBMCs. The receptors originated from a human donor in good health (CMV status not recorded). Some clones in this sample may be carry-over from other donors' samples. CDR3s include the opening cysteine and the closing phenylalanine or tryptophan. A D gene is named only where the DNA matches it firmly. Expanded clones are given a class, and other clones once, few, many or no size at all.

clone_size | j_call | v_call | d_call | cdr3_aa | cdr3_nt
- | TRBJ2-7 | TRBV29-1 | TRBD1 | CSVEDPDRGNEQYF | TGCAGCGTTGAAGATCCGGACAGGGGCAACGAGCAGTACTTC
many | TRBJ2-1 | TRBV28 | TRBD1 | CASSTGQAAHSYNEQFF | TGTGCCAGCAGTACGGGACAGGCCGCCCACTCCTACAATGAGCAGTTCTTC
- | TRBJ1-5 | TRBV30 | - | CAWSTGTYVNPPQHF | TGTGCCTGGAGCACCGGGACTTACGTTAATCCGCCCCAGCATTTT
few | TRBJ1-1 | TRBV20-1 | - | CSARVPNTEAFF | TGCAGTGCTAGAGTACCCAACACTGAAGCTTTCTTT
few | TRBJ1-5 | TRBV2 | - | CASRGVGQPQHF | TGTGCCAGCAGGGGCGTGGGTCAGCCCCAGCATTTT
- | TRBJ2-2 | TRBV6-6 | - | CASSYSTRIGELFF | TGTGCCAGCAGTTACTCGACGAGGATTGGGGAGCTGTTTTTT
few | TRBJ1-5 | TRBV7-3 | TRBD1 | CASSNYRGLGLSNQPQHF | TGTGCCAGCAGTAACTACAGGGGTTTAGGGCTTTCCAATCAGCCCCAGCATTTT
- | TRBJ2-4 | TRBV4-1 | TRBD2 | CASSQGYGTSKNIQYF | TGCGCCAGCAGCCAAGGGTACGGGACTAGCAAAAACATTCAGTACTTC
- | TRBJ2-1 | TRBV19 | - | CASSLFPSASSYNEQFF | TGTGCCAGTAGTCTCTTTCCTAGCGCTAGCTCCTACAATGAGCAGTTCTTC
- | TRBJ2-7 | TRBV12-3/TRBV12-4 | - | CASSHGGSYEQYF | TGTGCCAGTTCCCACGGGGGCAGCTACGAGCAGTACTTC
many | TRBJ2-6 | TRBV7-2 | - | CASSLQVTSGANVLTF | TGTGCCAGCAGCCTGCAGGTAACATCTGGGGCCAACGTCCTGACTTTC
few | TRBJ1-1 | TRBV25-1 | - | CASSESFHTEAFF | TGTGCCAGCAGTGAATCGTTCCACACTGAAGCTTTCTTT
once | TRBJ2-7 | TRBV7-6 | TRBD1 | CASSRQGIYDQYF | TGTGCCAGCAGCCGACAGGGTATCTACGATCAGTACTTC
many | TRBJ2-1 | TRBV7-2 | - | CASSPPGNYNEQFF | TGTGCCAGCAGCCCACCGGGGAACTACAATGAGCAGTTCTTC
few | TRBJ2-7 | TRBV28 | TRBD2 | CASTKTAGIYYEQYF | TGTGCCAGCACCAAAACAGCGGGGATCTACTACGAGCAGTACTTC
few | TRBJ2-1 | TRBV11-2 | TRBD2 | CASSLFAGGNNEQFF | TGTGCCAGCAGCTTGTTTGCGGGAGGGAACAATGAGCAGTTCTTC
- | TRBJ2-7 | TRBV6-6 | - | CASSRHNSGAESGYEQYF | TGTGCCAGCAGCCGACATAATAGCGGAGCCGAGTCGGGTTACGAGCAGTACTTC
few | TRBJ2-5 | TRBV7-8 | - | CASSPYGETQYF | TGTGCCAGCAGCCCCTACGGAGAGACCCAGTACTTC
- | TRBJ1-1 | TRBV7-6 | TRBD1 | CASSSTGLGTEAFF | TGTGCCAGCAGCTCGACAGGGTTAGGTACTGAAGCTTTCTTT
- | TRBJ1-3 | TRBV15 | - | CATSRGQTYTSSGNTIYF | TGTGCCACCAGCAGAGGCCAGACCTACACTAGCTCTGGAAACACCATATATTTT
- | TRBJ1-1 | TRBV19 | TRBD1 | CASSPQTGGNTEAFF | TGTGCCAGTAGTCCTCAGACAGGGGGAAACACTGAAGCTTTCTTT
few | TRBJ1-5 | TRBV19 | - | CASSIGGSAQHF | TGTGCCAGTAGTATTGGGGGTAGTGCCCAGCATTTT
- | TRBJ2-3 | TRBV2 | - | CASRKIGSTDTQYF | TGTGCCAGCCGAAAGATCGGGAGCACAGATACGCAGTATTTT
- | TRBJ2-3 | TRBV6-1 | TRBD1 | CASFRQGSTDTQYF | TGTGCCAGCTTTCGACAGGGGAGCACAGATACGCAGTATTTT
- | TRBJ2-1 | TRBV29-1 | TRBD2 | CSVERASGGDNEQFF | TGCAGCGTTGAAAGGGCTAGCGGGGGGGATAATGAGCAGTTCTTC
few | TRBJ1-6 | TRBV20-1 | TRBD1 | CSASLGQLNSPLHF | TGCAGTGCTAGTTTGGGACAGCTTAATTCACCCCTCCACTTT
- | TRBJ2-7 | TRBV28 | - | CASSRGWTDATSYEQYF | TGTGCCAGCAGTCGCGGGTGGACAGATGCTACCTCCTACGAGCAGTACTTC
- | TRBJ2-7 | TRBV7-3 | TRBD2 | CSSSLWTSGSSYEQYF | TGTTCCAGCAGCTTGTGGACTAGCGGGAGTTCCTACGAGCAGTACTTC
- | TRBJ2-5 | TRBV28 | TRBD2 | CASQSGVKTQYF | TGTGCCAGCCAGAGCGGGGTAAAGACCCAGTACTTC
- | TRBJ1-1 | TRBV10-3 | TRBD1 | CAISDRDRGRGTEAFF | TGTGCCATCAGTGATCGGGACAGGGGGCGCGGGACTGAAGCTTTCTTT
- | TRBJ2-3 | TRBV4-1 | - | CASSPARGSSDTQYF | TGTGCCAGCAGCCCGGCCCGCGGATCATCAGATACGCAGTATTTT
- | TRBJ1-2 | TRBV6-2/TRBV6-3 | - | CASSYDRGILYGYTF | TGTGCCAGCAGTTACGACCGCGGAATTTTATATGGCTACACCTTC
- | TRBJ2-3 | TRBV12-3/TRBV12-4 | - | CASRDQGDTQYF | TGTGCCAGCAGGGATCAGGGAGATACGCAGTATTTT
- | TRBJ2-2 | TRBV5-4 | TRBD1 | CASSLETGGTGELFF | TGTGCCAGCAGCTTGGAGACAGGGGGGACCGGGGAGCTGTTTTTT
- | TRBJ2-1 | TRBV7-6 | TRBD2 | CASSFYPVTSRGNEQFF | TGTGCCAGCAGCTTCTACCCGGTGACTAGCCGCGGCAATGAGCAGTTCTTC
- | TRBJ2-3 | TRBV5-1 | - | CASSLEAVDTQYF | TGCGCCAGCAGCTTGGAAGCGGTAGATACGCAGTATTTT
- | TRBJ2-5 | TRBV7-8 | - | CASSRNIGEETQYF | TGTGCCAGCAGCCGGAACATAGGGGAAGAGACCCAGTACTTC
- | TRBJ2-1 | TRBV18 | - | CASTQSLRGDEQFF | TGTGCCAGCACCCAGTCCCTCCGGGGTGATGAGCAGTTCTTC
few | TRBJ1-1 | TRBV7-8 | - | CASSQGGQGAFF | TGTGCCAGCAGCCAGGGCGGGCAGGGAGCTTTCTTT
few | TRBJ2-5 | TRBV5-1 | - | CASSTRGTQYF | TGCGCCAGCAGCACCCGAGGAACCCAGTACTTC
few | TRBJ2-2 | TRBV24-1 | TRBD1 | CATSDPRGGVGNTGELFF | TGTGCCACCAGTGATCCGCGAGGGGGCGTTGGGAACACCGGGGAGCTGTTTTTT
- | TRBJ1-1 | TRBV29-1 | - | CSVMPGLRRLNTEAFF | TGCAGCGTTATGCCGGGACTCCGACGGCTGAACACTGAAGCTTTCTTT
- | TRBJ2-3 | TRBV7-2 | TRBD1 | CASSRQQGARNTQYF | TGTGCCAGCAGCAGACAACAGGGGGCGCGAAATACGCAGTATTTT
many | TRBJ2-3 | TRBV7-2 | TRBD1 | CASSRDRGLSSTDTQYF | TGTGCCAGCAGCCGGGACAGGGGGCTTTCTAGCACAGATACGCAGTATTTT
many | TRBJ2-2 | TRBV7-8 | TRBD2 | CASSKTTSGHTGELFF | TGTGCCAGCAGCAAGACGACTAGCGGACACACCGGGGAGCTGTTTTTT
- | TRBJ2-3 | TRBV12-3/TRBV12-4 | - | CASRPRGDTQYF | TGTGCCAGCAGGCCCAGGGGAGATACGCAGTATTTT
many | TRBJ1-6 | TRBV7-2 | - | CASRHPGERGNNSPLHF | TGTGCCAGCAGGCACCCGGGGGAAAGGGGGAATAATTCACCCCTCCACTTT
- | TRBJ1-1 | TRBV29-1 | - | CSVGDTEAFF | TGCAGCGTTGGAGACACTGAAGCTTTCTTT
few | TRBJ2-3 | TRBV28 | - | CASSWAGLTDTQYF | TGTGCCAGCAGTTGGGCGGGCCTCACAGATACGCAGTATTTT
few | TRBJ2-3 | TRBV6-4 | TRBD2 | CASSDKGGGAGTQYF | TGTGCCAGCAGTGACAAGGGCGGGGGGGCCGGTACGCAGTATTTT
- | TRBJ2-1 | TRBV5-5 | TRBD1 | CASSHPGQGSHEQFF | TGTGCCAGCAGCCACCCGGGACAGGGTTCCCATGAGCAGTTCTTC